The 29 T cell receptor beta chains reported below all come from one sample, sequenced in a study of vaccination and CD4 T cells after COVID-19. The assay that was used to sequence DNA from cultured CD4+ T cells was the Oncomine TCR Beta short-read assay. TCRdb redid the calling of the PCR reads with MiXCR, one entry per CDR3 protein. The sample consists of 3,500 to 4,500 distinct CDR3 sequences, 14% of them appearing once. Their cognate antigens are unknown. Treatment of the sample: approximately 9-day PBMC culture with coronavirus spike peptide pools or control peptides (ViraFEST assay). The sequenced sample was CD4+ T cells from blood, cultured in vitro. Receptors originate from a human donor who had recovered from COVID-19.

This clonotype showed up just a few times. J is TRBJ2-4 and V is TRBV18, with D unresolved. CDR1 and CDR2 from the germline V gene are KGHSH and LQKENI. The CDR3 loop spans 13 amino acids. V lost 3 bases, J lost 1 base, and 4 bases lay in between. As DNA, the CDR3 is TGTGCCAGCTCACCTAGGGCCAAAAACATTCAGTACTTC. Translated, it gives CASSPRAKNIQYF.

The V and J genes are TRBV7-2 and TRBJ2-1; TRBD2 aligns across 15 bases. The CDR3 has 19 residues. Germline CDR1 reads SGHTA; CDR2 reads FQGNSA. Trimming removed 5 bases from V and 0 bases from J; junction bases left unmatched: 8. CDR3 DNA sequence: TGTGCCAGCAGCAGGGGACTAGCGGGGGGCTTTAGCTCCTACAATGAGCAGTTCTTC. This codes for CASSRGLAGGFSSYNEQFF.

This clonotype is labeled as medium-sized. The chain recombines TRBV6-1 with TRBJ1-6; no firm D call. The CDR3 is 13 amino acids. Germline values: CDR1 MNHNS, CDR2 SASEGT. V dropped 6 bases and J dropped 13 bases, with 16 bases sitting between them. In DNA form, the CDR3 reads TGTGCCAGCAGGCCTCAGGTAATCTGGCCCCTCCACTTT. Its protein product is CASRPQVIWPLHF.

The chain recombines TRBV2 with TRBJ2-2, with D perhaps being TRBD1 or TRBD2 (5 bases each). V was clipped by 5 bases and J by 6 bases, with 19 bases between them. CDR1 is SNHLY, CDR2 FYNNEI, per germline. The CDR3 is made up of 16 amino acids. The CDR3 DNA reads TGTGCCAGCAGTAGAACCGGGACCCGGCGGTCCGGGGAGCTGTTTTTT. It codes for CASSRTGTRRSGELFF.

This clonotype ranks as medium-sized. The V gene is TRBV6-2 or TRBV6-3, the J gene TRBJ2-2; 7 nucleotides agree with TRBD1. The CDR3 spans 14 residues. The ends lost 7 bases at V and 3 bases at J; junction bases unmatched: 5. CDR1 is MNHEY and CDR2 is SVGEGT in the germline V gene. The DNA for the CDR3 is TGTGCCAGCATTTGGGGACAGTACACCGGGGAGCTGTTTTTT. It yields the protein CASIWGQYTGELFF.

The CDR3: CASSPQGAQYQETQYF. DNA for the CDR3: TGTGCCAGCTCACCGCAGGGGGCCCAATACCAAGAGACCCAGTACTTC. J is TRBJ2-5 and V is TRBV18, with 8 bases matching TRBD1. This CDR3 comprises 16 residues. Per the germline V gene, CDR1 is KGHSH and CDR2 is LQKENI. J lost 0 bases, V lost 3 bases, and 6 bases had no gene match.

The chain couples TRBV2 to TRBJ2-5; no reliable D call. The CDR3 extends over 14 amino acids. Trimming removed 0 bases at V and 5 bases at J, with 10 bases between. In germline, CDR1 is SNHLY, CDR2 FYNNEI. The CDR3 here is CASSEAWQVETQYF. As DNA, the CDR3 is TGTGCCAGCAGTGAAGCGTGGCAGGTGGAGACCCAGTACTTC.

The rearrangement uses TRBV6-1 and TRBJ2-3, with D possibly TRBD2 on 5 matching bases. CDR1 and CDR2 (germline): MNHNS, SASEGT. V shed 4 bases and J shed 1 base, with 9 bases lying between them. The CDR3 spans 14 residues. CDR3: CASSARAGTDTQYF. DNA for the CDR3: TGTGCCAGCAGTGCAAGAGCGGGCACAGATACGCAGTATTTT.

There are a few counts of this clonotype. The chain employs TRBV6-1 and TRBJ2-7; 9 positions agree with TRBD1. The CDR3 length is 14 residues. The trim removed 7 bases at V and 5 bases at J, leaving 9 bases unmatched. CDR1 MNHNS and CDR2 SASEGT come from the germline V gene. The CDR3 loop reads CASMGTGILNEQYF. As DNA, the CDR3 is TGTGCCAGCATGGGGACAGGGATTCTCAACGAGCAGTACTTC.

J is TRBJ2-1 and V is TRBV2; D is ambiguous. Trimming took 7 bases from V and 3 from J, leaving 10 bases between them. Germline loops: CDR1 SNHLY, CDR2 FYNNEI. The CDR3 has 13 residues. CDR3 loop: CASKNRIYNEQFF. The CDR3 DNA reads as TGTGCCAGCAAAAATCGGATCTACAATGAGCAGTTCTTC.

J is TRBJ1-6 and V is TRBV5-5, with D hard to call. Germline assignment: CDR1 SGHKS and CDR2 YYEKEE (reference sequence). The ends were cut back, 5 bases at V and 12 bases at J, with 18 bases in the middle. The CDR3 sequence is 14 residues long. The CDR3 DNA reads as TGTGCCAGCAGTAACCCAGGTTACCTCATACCCCTCCACTTT. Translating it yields CASSNPGYLIPLHF.

The chain's CDR3 is CASSLSWGAGETQYF. The CDR3 region has the DNA TGTGCCAGCAGTTTATCGTGGGGGGCCGGGGAGACCCAGTACTTC. V usage is TRBV27 and J usage is TRBJ2-5; either TRBD1 or TRBD2 may fit D (6 bases each). The CDR3 is 15 residues long. Trimming left V 0 bases short and J 5 bases short, with 13 bases between. In germline, CDR1 is MNHEY, CDR2 SMNVEV (reference sequence).

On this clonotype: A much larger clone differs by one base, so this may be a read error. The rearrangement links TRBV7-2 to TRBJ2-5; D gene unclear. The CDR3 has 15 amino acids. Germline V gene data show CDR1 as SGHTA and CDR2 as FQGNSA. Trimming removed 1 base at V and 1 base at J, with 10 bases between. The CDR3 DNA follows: TGTGCCAGCAGCTTAGACGGTGACTTCCAAGAGACCCAGTACTTC. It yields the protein CASSLDGDFQETQYF.

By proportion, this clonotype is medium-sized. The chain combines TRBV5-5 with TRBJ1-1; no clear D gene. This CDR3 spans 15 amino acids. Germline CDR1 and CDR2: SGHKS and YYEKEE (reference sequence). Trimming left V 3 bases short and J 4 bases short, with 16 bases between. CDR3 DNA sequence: TGTGCCAGCAGCTCTTCCTCGCAGCGGGTCACTGAAGCTTTCTTT. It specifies CASSSSSQRVTEAFF.

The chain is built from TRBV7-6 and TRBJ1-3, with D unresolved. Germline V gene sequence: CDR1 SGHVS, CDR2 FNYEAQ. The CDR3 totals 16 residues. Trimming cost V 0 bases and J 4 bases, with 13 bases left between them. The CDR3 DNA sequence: TGTGCCAGCAGCTTAGCGAGTGATACAACGGGAAACACCATATATTTT. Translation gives CASSLASDTTGNTIYF.

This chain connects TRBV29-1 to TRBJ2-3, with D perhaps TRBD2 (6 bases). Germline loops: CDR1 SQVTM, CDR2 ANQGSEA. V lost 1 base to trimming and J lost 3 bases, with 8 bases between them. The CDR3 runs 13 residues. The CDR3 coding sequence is TGCAGCGTTGAAGTTGGGGGGACAGATACGCAGTATTTT. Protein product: CSVEVGGTDTQYF.

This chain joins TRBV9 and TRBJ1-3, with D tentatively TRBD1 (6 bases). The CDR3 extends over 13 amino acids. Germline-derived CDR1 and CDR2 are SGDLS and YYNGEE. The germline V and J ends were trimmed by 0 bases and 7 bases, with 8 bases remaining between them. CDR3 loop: CASSVEGGNTIYF. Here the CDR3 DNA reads TGTGCCAGCAGCGTAGAGGGGGGTAACACCATATATTTT.

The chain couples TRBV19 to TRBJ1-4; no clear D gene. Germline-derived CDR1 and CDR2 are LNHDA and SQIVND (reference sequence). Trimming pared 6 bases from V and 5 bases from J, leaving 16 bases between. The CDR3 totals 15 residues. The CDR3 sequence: CASSPGRQPNEKLFF. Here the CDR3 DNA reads TGTGCCAGTAGCCCGGGGAGGCAGCCGAATGAAAAACTGTTTTTT.

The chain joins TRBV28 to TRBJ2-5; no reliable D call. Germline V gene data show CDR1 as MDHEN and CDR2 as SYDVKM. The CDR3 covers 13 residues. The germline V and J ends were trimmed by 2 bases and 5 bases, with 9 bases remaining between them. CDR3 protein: CASSLVGAETQYF. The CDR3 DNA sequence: TGTGCCAGCAGTTTAGTAGGTGCGGAGACCCAGTACTTC.

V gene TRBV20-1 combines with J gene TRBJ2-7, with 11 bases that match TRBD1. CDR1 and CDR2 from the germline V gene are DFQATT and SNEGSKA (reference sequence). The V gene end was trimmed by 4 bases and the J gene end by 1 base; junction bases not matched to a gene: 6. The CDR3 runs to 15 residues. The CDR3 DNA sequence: TGCAGTGCTATCTCCGGACAGGGGGCATCCTACGAGCAGTACTTC. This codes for CSAISGQGASYEQYF.

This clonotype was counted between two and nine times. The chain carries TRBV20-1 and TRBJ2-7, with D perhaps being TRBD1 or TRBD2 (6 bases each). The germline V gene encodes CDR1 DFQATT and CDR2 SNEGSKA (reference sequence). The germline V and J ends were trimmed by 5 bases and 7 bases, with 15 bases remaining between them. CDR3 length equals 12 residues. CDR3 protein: CSAGNGGIEQYF. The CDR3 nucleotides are TGCAGTGCTGGCAACGGGGGCATAGAGCAGTACTTC.

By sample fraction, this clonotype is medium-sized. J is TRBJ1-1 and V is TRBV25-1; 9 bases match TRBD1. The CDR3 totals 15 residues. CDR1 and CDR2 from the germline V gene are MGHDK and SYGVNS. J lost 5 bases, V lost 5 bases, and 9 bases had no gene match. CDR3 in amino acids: CASSLPGQGWTEAFF. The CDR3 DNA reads TGTGCCAGCAGTCTTCCGGGACAGGGTTGGACTGAAGCTTTCTTT.

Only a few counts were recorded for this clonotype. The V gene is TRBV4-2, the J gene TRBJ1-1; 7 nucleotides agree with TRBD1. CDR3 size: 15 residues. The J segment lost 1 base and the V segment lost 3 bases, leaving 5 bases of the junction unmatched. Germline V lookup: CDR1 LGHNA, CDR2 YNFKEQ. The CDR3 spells CASSQGQSANTEAFF. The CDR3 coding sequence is TGTGCCAGCAGCCAGGGACAGTCGGCGAACACTGAAGCTTTCTTT.

The CDR3 is CASTKTGVLSGANVLTF. Written as DNA, the CDR3 is TGTGCCAGCACCAAGACAGGGGTCCTCTCTGGGGCCAACGTCCTGACTTTC. The chain combines TRBV6-1 with TRBJ2-6, with TRBD1 identical over 8 bases. The CDR3 has 17 amino acids. Germline CDR1 reads MNHNS; CDR2 reads SASEGT. After removal of 7 bases from V and 0 bases from J, the junction contained 8 bases not matched to a gene.

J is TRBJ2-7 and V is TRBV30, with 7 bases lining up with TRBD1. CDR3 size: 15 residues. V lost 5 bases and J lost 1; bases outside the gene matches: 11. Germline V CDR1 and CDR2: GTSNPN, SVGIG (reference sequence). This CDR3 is CAWALGQGVSYEQYF. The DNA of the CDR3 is TGTGCCTGGGCCCTCGGGCAGGGGGTTTCCTACGAGCAGTACTTC.

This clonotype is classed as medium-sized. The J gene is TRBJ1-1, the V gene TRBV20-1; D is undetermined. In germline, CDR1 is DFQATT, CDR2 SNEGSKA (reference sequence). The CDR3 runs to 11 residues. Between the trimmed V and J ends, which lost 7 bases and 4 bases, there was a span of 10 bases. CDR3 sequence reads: CSGEVSTEAFF. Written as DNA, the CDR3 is TGCAGTGGCGAGGTTAGCACTGAAGCTTTCTTT.

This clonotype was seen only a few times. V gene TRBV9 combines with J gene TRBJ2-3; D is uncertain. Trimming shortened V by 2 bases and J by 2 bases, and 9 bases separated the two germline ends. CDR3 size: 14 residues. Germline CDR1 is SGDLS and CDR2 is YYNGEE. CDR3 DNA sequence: TGTGCCAGCAGCGTCCAGGCTAACACAGATACGCAGTATTTT. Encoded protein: CASSVQANTDTQYF.

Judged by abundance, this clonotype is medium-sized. CDR3 in DNA: TGCAGTGCTAGTTACGGGGGGAATCAGCCCCAGCATTTT. Translation gives CSASYGGNQPQHF. J is TRBJ1-5 and V is TRBV20-1; TRBD1 might be the D (5 bases). Trimming cost V 3 bases and J 4 bases, with 10 bases left between them. The CDR3 length is 13 residues. The germline gives CDR1 DFQATT, CDR2 SNEGSKA (reference sequence).

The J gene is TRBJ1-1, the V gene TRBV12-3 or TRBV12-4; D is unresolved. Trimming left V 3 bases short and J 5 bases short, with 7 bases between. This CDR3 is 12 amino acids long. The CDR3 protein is CASSLSGTEAFF. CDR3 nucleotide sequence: TGTGCCAGCAGTTTGTCCGGGACTGAAGCTTTCTTT.